A selection of T cell receptor beta chains follows, all from one sample in a study of neoadjuvant nivolumab and ipilimumab in lung cancer. Clones were sequenced by immunoSEQ multiplex PCR, and TCRdb holds only the in-frame ones, with some missing. This table has approximately 30,000 clones, 80% to 85% appearing once. The source was tumor tissue, collected after neoadjuvant nivolumab, alone or with ipilimumab, at or shortly before surgery. The receptors shown here come from an adult with non-small cell lung cancer. Each CDR3 is given without its conserved first and last residue.

j_call v_call cdr3_aa
TRBJ2-3 TRBV7-9 ASRERTHTDTQY
TRBJ1-3 TRBV5-1 ASSEGGSGNTIY
TRBJ2-7 TRBV10-2 ASSEFGGGTSGSRYEQY
TRBJ1-4 TRBV7-6 ASSLGAKEKLF
TRBJ1-3 TRBV14 ASSQAAQGTGGAVYSGNTIY
TRBJ2-1 TRBV10-2 ASSGNRGSSYNEQF
TRBJ2-4 TRBV7-9 ASSLGTGVLNIQY
TRBJ2-7 TRBV6-6 ASRKGGASYEQY
TRBJ1-5 TRBV30 AWSSGYGNEPQH
TRBJ1-1 TRBV30 AWSDGNTEAF
TRBJ2-5 TRBV19 ASSIEGTVGETQY
TRBJ1-5 TRBV30 AADRVGQPQH
TRBJ1-4 TRBV7-2 ASSLAAGVNEKLF
TRBJ2-3 TRBV11-3 ASSLPGPGGTDTQY
TRBJ2-2 TRBV30 AWRSYGGTNTGELF
TRBJ1-4 TRBV19 ASSARTGRGEKLF
TRBJ1-4 TRBV27 ASSPGQRNEKLF
TRBJ2-7 TRBV2 ASSASGALYEQY
TRBJ1-5 TRBV7-2 ASSLMMGTSQPQH
TRBJ1-2 TRBV5-4 ASSFGGSQTGTDGYT
TRBJ2-4 TRBV18 ASSPQGSSLAKNIQY
TRBJ1-1 TRBV11-2 ASSLVLNTEAF
TRBJ2-1 TRBV7-9 ASSFPAGEQF
TRBJ1-3 TRBV13 ASSAGDGNTIY
TRBJ2-5 TRBV7-2 ASSLARQRVETQY
TRBJ2-1 TRBV29-1 SVDGGGSSYNEQF
TRBJ2-7 TRBV2 ASSDRGPPYEQY
TRBJ2-6 TRBV11-1 ASSNRALSGANVLT
TRBJ1-2 TRBV5-1 ASSVTGGEGYGYT
TRBJ2-7 TRBV11-3 ASSLGQGGYEQY
TRBJ2-7 TRBV18 ASSQLAGAYEQY
TRBJ1-1 TRBV19 ASSRHGKDTEAF
TRBJ2-1 TRBV13 ASVGRTGNEQF
TRBJ2-2 TRBV19 ASRNRLASFTGELF
TRBJ1-2 TRBV7-9 ASSMDRGRDYGYT
TRBJ2-4 TRBV5-1 ASSTGLAPKNIQY
TRBJ1-1 TRBV5-1 ASSRQGGDTEAF
TRBJ1-3 TRBV7-2 ASRLAGDGNTIY
TRBJ2-6 TRBV30 AWRTDSSGANVLT
TRBJ2-3 TRBV18 ASSPQTGSTDTQY
TRBJ2-5 TRBV7-2 ASSLSGNQETQY
TRBJ1-2 TRBV6-5 ASSSPPGYGYT
TRBJ1-1 TRBV18 ASSPRENTEAF
TRBJ2-7 TRBV28 ASSATGTGIEQY
TRBJ2-2 TRBV18 ASSPMLGGSRTGELF
TRBJ1-5 TRBV11-2 ASSSNPTGNPLGQH
TRBJ1-4 TRBV30 AWTGLGEKLF
TRBJ2-3 TRBV6-5 ASNRGSSTDTQY
TRBJ2-7 TRBV6-1 ASSPLVAYEQY
TRBJ2-5 TRBV5-4 ASSWSFGSETQY
TRBJ1-1 TRBV29-1 SSTYTNTEAF
TRBJ2-5 TRBV30 AWSAQETQY
TRBJ2-1 TRBV2 ASSDGAGQF
TRBJ2-2 TRBV29-1 SVGPNTGELF
TRBJ2-7 TRBV19 ASSPGQTYEQY
TRBJ2-2 TRBV11-3 ASSLSRGAGELF
TRBJ1-2 TRBV18 ASSHDRVDHYGYT
TRBJ2-5 TRBV7-6 ASSLVGKETQY
TRBJ1-1 TRBV27 ASSLVRNTEAF